Shown below are 2 T cell receptor beta chains from a single sample sequenced in a study of immune cell composition in non-small cell lung cancer. Clones were sequenced by immunoSEQ multiplex PCR, and TCRdb holds only the in-frame ones, with some missing. This sample has some 2,500 clones; over 60% occur once, and the top ten carry around a quarter. Normal lung was taken at the farthest possible site, at least 3 cm from tumour. The specimen sequenced was non-adjacent lung tissue. These receptors came from a human donor with non-small cell lung cancer.

This clone was seen more than once but under ten times. The chain combines TRBV6-6 with TRBJ1-6; possibly TRBD1 for D (5 bases). CDR1 and CDR2 from the germline V gene are MNHNY and SVGAGI (reference sequence). The CDR3 consists of 14 residues. The V gene lost 8 bases and the J gene lost 6 bases, with 14 bases spanning the gap. The DNA for the CDR3 is TGTGCCAGCCGGTGGGGAGGGACTAATTCACCCCTCCACTTT. Its protein is CASRWGGTNSPLHF.

The chain has TRBV28 and TRBJ1-1; D perhaps matches TRBD1 (5 bases). Germline CDR1 reads MDHEN; CDR2 reads SYDVKM. The CDR3 length is 15 residues. The ends were cut back, 2 bases at V and 3 bases at J, with 13 bases in the middle. The CDR3 loop reads CASSLPPGGYTEAFF. In DNA, the CDR3 is TGTGCCAGCAGTTTACCACCCGGGGGTTACACTGAAGCTTTCTTT.